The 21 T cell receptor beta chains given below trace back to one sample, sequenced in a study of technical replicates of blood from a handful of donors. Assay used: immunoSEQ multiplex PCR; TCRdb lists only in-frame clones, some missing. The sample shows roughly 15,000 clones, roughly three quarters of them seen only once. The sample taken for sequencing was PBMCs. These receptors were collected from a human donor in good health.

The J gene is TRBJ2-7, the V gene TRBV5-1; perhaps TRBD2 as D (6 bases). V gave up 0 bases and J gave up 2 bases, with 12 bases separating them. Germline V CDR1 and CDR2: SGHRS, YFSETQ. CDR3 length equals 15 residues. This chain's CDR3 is CASSLVTRWTYEQYF. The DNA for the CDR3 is TGCGCCAGCAGCTTGGTGACTAGATGGACCTACGAGCAGTACTTC.

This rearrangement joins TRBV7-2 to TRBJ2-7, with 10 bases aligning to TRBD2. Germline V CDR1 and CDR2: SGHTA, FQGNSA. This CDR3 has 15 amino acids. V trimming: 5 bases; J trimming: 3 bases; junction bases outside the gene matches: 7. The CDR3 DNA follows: TGTGCCAGCAGCAGAGGGACTAGCGAGATCTACGAGCAGTACTTC. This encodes CASSRGTSEIYEQYF.

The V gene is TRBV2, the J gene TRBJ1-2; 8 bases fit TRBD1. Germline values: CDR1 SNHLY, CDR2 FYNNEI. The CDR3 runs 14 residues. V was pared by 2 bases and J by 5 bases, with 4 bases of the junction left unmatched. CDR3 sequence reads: CASSEQGAEYGYTF. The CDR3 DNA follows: TGTGCCAGCAGTGAACAGGGGGCTGAGTATGGCTACACCTTC.

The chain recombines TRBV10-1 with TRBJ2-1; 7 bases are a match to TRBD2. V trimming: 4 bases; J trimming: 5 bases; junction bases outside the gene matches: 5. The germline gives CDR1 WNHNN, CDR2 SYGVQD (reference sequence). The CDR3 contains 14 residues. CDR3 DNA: TGCGCCAGCAGTGCCCTAGCGGTCAACAATGAGCAGTTCTTC. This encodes CASSALAVNNEQFF.

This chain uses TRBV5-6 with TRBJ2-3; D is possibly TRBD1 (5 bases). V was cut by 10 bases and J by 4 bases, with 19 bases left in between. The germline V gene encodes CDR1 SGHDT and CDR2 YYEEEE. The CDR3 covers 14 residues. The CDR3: CASLAYWGPDTQYF. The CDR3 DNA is TGTGCCTCTTTAGCCTACTGGGGCCCAGATACGCAGTATTTT. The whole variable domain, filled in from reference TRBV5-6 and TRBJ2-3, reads DAGVTQSPTHLIKTRGQQVTLRCSPKSGHDTVSWYQQALGQGPQFIFQYYEEEERQRGNFPDRFSGHQFPNYSSELNVNALLLGDSALYLCASLAYWGPDTQYFGPGTRLTVL.

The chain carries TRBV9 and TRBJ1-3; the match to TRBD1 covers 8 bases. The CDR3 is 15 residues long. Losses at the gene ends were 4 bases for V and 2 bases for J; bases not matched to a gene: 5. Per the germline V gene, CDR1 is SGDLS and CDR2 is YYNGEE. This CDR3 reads CASSSQTGAGNTIYF. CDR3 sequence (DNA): TGTGCCAGCAGCTCCCAGACAGGGGCTGGAAACACCATATATTTT.

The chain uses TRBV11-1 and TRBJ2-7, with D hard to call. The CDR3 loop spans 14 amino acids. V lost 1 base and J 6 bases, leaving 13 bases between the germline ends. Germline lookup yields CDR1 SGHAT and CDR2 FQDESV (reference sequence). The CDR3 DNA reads TGTGCCAGCAGCTTAGGTAGACTCCCCTCCGAGCAGTACTTC. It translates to CASSLGRLPSEQYF.

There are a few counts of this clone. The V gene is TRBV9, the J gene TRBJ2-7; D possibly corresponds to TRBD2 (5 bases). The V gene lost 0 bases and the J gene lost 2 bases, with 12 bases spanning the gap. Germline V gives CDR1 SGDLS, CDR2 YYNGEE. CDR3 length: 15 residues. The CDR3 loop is CASSVGVGATYEQYF. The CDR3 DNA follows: TGTGCCAGCAGCGTAGGGGTGGGAGCCACCTACGAGCAGTACTTC. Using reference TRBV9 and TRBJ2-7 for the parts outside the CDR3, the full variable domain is DSGVTQTPKHLITATGQRVTLRCSPRSGDLSVYWYQQSLDQGLQFLIQYYNGEERAKGNILERFSAQQFPDLHSELNLSSLELGDSALYFCASSVGVGATYEQYFGPGTRLTVT.

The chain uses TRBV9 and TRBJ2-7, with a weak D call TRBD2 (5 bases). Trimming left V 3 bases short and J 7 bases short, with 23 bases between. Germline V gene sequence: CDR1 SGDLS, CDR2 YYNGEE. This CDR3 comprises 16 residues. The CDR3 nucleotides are TGTGCCAGCAGCGCAGGAGGTACTTCACTCGCCAGGGAGCAGTACTTC. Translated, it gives CASSAGGTSLAREQYF.

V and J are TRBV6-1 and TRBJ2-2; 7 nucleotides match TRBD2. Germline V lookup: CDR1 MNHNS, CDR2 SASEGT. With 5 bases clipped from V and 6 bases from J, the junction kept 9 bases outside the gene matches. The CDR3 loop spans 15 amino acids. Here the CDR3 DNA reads TGTGCCAGCAGTCCTCCCGGGGGAGGGGCCGGGGAGCTGTTTTTT. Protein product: CASSPPGGGAGELFF.

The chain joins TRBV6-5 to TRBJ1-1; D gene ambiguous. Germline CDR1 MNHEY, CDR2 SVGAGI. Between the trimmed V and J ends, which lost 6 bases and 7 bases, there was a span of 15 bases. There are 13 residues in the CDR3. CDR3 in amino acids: CASSPPGMNEAFF. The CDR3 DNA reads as TGTGCCAGCAGCCCCCCCGGGATGAATGAAGCTTTCTTT.

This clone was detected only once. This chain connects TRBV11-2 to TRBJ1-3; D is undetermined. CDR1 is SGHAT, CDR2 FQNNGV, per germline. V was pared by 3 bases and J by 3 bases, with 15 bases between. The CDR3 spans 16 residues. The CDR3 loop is CASSFGSFTGGNTIYF. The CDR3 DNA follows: TGTGCCAGCAGCTTTGGGTCGTTTACGGGTGGAAACACCATATATTTT.

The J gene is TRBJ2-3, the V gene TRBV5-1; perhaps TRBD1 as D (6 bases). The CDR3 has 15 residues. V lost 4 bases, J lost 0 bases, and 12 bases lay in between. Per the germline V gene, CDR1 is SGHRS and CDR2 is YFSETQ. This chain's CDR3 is CASSVQTGSTDTQYF. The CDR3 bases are TGCGCCAGCAGCGTTCAGACAGGTAGCACAGATACGCAGTATTTT.

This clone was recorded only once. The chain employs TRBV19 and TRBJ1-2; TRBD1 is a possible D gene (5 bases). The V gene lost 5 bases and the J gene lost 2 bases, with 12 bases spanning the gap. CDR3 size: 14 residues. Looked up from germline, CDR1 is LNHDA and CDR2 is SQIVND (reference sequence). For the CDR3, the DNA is TGTGCCAGTAGTTACCAGGGTATAAACTATGGCTACACCTTC. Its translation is CASSYQGINYGYTF.

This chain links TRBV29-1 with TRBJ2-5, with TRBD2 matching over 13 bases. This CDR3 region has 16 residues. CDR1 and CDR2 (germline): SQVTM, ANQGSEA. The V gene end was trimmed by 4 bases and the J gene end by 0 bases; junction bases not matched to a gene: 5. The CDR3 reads CSVGGTSGAYQETQYF. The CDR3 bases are TGCAGCGTTGGGGGGACTAGCGGGGCGTACCAAGAGACCCAGTACTTC.

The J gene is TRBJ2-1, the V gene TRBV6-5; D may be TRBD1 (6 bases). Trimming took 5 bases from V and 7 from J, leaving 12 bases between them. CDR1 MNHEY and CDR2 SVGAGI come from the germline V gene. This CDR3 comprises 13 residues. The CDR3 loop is CASSLTGMNEQFF. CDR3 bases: TGTGCCAGCAGTCTCACAGGGATGAATGAGCAGTTCTTC.

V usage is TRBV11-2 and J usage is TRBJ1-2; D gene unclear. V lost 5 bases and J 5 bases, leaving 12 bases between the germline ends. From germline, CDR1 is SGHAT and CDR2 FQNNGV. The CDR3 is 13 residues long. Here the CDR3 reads CASSPEGGYGYTF. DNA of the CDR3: TGTGCCAGCAGCCCCGAGGGCGGGTATGGCTACACCTTC. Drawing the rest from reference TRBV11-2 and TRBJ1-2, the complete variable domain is EAGVAQSPRYKIIEKRQSVAFWCNPISGHATLYWYQQILGQGPKLLIQFQNNGVVDDSQLPKDRFSAERLKGVDSTLKIQPAKLEDSAVYLCASSPEGGYGYTFGSGTRLTVV.

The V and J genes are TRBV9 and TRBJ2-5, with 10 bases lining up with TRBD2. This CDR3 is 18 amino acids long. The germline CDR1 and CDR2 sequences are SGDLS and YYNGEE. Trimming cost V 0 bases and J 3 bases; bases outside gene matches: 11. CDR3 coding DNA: TGTGCCAGCAGCGTAGGGGGGACTAGCGTTTTAGTGGAAGAGACCCAGTACTTC. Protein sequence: CASSVGGTSVLVEETQYF.

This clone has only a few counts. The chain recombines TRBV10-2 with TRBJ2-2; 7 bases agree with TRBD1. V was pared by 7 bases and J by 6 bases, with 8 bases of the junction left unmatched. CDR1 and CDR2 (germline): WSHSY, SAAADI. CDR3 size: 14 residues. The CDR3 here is CASNQGVRAGELFF. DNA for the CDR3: TGCGCCAGCAATCAGGGGGTTAGAGCCGGGGAGCTGTTTTTT.

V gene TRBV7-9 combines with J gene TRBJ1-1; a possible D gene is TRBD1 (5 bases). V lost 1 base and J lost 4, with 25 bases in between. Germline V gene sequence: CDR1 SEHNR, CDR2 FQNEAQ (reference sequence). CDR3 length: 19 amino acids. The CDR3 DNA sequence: TGTGCCAGCAGCTTAGGACTTCCCCCTCGAAGGGGCCGGAGCACTGAAGCTTTCTTT. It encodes CASSLGLPPRRGRSTEAFF.

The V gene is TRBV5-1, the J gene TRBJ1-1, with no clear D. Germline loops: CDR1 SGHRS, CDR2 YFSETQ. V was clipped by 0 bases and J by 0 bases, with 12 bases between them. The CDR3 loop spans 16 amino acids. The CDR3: CASSLGAGSVNTEAFF. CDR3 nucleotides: TGCGCCAGCAGCTTGGGCGCGGGATCCGTGAACACTGAAGCTTTCTTT.